This T cell receptor beta chain came from a study of T-cell reconstitution after alpha-beta-depleted transplantation in children. Preparation of the TCRbeta library used unique molecular identifiers. TCRdb reanalysed the PCR reads using MiXCR and keeps one entry per CDR3 protein. The data contain over 400,000 distinct CDR3 sequences, roughly an eighth of them singletons. The CDR3 covers 14 residues. Trimming removed 5 bases at V and 5 bases at J, with 15 bases between. The receptor's source is a human donor who donated a stem cell graft to a child with combined immunodeficiency. The sample here was PBMCs from the stem cell graft donor, taken from the stem cell graft. The chain couples TRBV12-3 or TRBV12-4 to TRBJ1-2; perhaps TRBD1 as D (6 bases). The CDR3 is CASSRRGRGYGYTF. In DNA, the CDR3 is TGTGCCAGCAGTAGGAGAGGCAGGGGATATGGCTACACCTTC.